The 15 T cell receptor beta chains in this list originate from one sample, sequenced in a study of blood T cell repertoires in COVID-19. Generated by immunoSEQ multiplex PCR, the TCRdb table keeps only in-frame clones and is missing some. The profile shows over 150,000 clones, roughly 84% of them singletons. Sequenced: peripheral blood. These receptor sequences come from an elderly woman with active or convalescent COVID-19.

The chain joins TRBV11-3 to TRBJ1-5; a possible D gene is TRBD1 (5 bases). Germline V gene sequence: CDR1 SGHNT, CDR2 YENEEA. The ends were cut back, 5 bases at V and 4 bases at J, with 21 bases in the middle. This CDR3 has 17 amino acids. CDR3 region: CASSPTFLRGRNQPQHF. CDR3 in DNA: TGTGCCAGCAGCCCAACCTTTTTAAGGGGAAGGAATCAGCCCCAGCATTTT.

The rearrangement links TRBV28 to TRBJ2-5, with a tentative D call TRBD1 (6 bases). V gave up 2 bases and J gave up 5 bases, with 15 bases separating them. Germline V gives CDR1 MDHEN, CDR2 SYDVKM. The CDR3 has 15 residues. This CDR3 is CASSLPVRGSETQYF. CDR3 DNA sequence: TGTGCCAGCAGTTTACCCGTGAGGGGGAGTGAGACCCAGTACTTC.

The chain employs TRBV19 and TRBJ1-2; 7 bases are a match to TRBD1. Per the germline V gene, CDR1 is LNHDA and CDR2 is SQIVND (reference sequence). CDR3 length equals 14 residues. V was pared by 3 bases and J by 4 bases, with 5 bases of the junction left unmatched. The CDR3 here is CASSIKTGPYGYTF. DNA for the CDR3: TGTGCCAGTAGTATTAAGACAGGGCCCTATGGCTACACCTTC.

The chain uses TRBV2 and TRBJ2-7; TRBD2 matches at 9 bases. CDR1 and CDR2 from the germline V gene are SNHLY and FYNNEI. V trimming: 3 bases; J trimming: 4 bases; junction bases outside the gene matches: 4. The CDR3 loop spans 14 amino acids. CDR3: CASSDGLAGYEQYF. The CDR3 nucleotides are TGTGCCAGCAGTGACGGCCTAGCGGGGTACGAGCAGTACTTC.

The chain combines TRBV5-6 with TRBJ2-2, with a tentative D call TRBD2 (6 bases). The CDR3 extends over 12 amino acids. V was cut by 5 bases and J by 6 bases, with 8 bases left in between. In germline, CDR1 is SGHDT, CDR2 YYEEEE. The CDR3 region is CASRRRAGELFF. CDR3 DNA sequence: TGTGCCAGCAGGCGGAGGGCCGGGGAGCTGTTTTTT.

This clone was seen a handful of times. The rearrangement joins TRBV30 to TRBJ1-1; D perhaps matches TRBD1 (6 bases). Germline V gene sequence: CDR1 GTSNPN, CDR2 SVGIG (reference sequence). The CDR3 totals 15 residues. V was trimmed by 3 bases and J by 4 bases, leaving 18 bases between them. The CDR3 reads CAWRRPLRGGTEAFF. The CDR3 DNA sequence: TGTGCCTGGAGAAGACCCCTCAGGGGTGGCACTGAAGCTTTCTTT.

The gene calls are TRBV6-2 or TRBV6-3 and TRBJ1-2; no clear D gene. Per the germline V gene, CDR1 is MNHEY and CDR2 is SVGEGT. The CDR3 runs to 12 residues. V was cut by 2 bases and J by 13 bases, with 14 bases left in between. This chain's CDR3 is CASSYLSSEATF. In DNA, the CDR3 is TGTGCCAGCAGTTACCTTTCCAGCGAAGCCACCTTC.

This clone was recorded a few times. An end of the junction differs from the germline gene, which may be a read error. The chain employs TRBV4-1 and TRBJ2-7; possibly TRBD1 for D (6 bases). Germline CDR1 and CDR2: MGHRA and YSYEKL. This CDR3 has 14 residues. The CDR3 is CASSQDLIGPGVEF. In DNA, the CDR3 is TGCGCCAGCAGCCAAGATCTAATAGGTCCAGGGGTAGAGTTC.

The gene calls are TRBV7-9 and TRBJ1-4; 8 nucleotides line up with TRBD1. The germline V gene encodes CDR1 SEHNR and CDR2 FQNEAQ (reference sequence). After removal of 2 bases from V and 8 bases from J, the junction contained 10 bases not matched to a gene. The CDR3 spans 16 residues. The CDR3 loop is CASSLIAGQGGEKLFF. DNA of the CDR3: TGTGCCAGCAGCTTAATAGCCGGACAGGGCGGCGAAAAACTGTTTTTT.

This clone was observed a handful of times. The chain employs TRBV6-2 or TRBV6-3 and TRBJ2-3; 10 positions agree with TRBD2. The CDR3 spans 15 residues. The junction had 8 bases not matched to a gene; V was cut back by 4 bases and J by 7 bases. Germline V gene sequence: CDR1 MNHEY, CDR2 SVGEGT. The CDR3 nucleotides read TGTGCCAGCAGTTCCGGTAGCGGGGGGTTGAATACGCAGTATTTT. Its protein product is CASSSGSGGLNTQYF.

The chain joins TRBV25-1 to TRBJ1-4; 8 bases match TRBD1. With 3 bases clipped from V and 8 bases from J, the junction kept 5 bases outside the gene matches. The CDR3 is 14 residues long. The V gene's germline CDR1 is MGHDK and CDR2 SYGVNS. The CDR3 spells CASSEETGVEKLFF. CDR3 in DNA: TGTGCCAGCAGTGAGGAGACAGGGGTCGAAAAACTGTTTTTT.

The V call is TRBV10-2, the J call TRBJ1-4; possibly TRBD1 for D (6 bases). The CDR3 contains 15 residues. In germline, CDR1 is WSHSY, CDR2 SAAADI. V was trimmed by 1 base and J by 11 bases, leaving 17 bases between them. The CDR3 nucleotides read TGCGCCAGCAGTGAGTTACCGGGACAACGACAGAAACTGTTTTTT. It translates to CASSELPGQRQKLFF.

The V gene is TRBV7-9, the J gene TRBJ1-3; no clear D. In germline, CDR1 is SEHNR, CDR2 FQNEAQ (reference sequence). V gave up 1 base and J gave up 8 bases, with 15 bases separating them. The CDR3 extends over 15 amino acids. CDR3 sequence (DNA): TGTGCCAGCAGCTTAGGGAGTTCCAGCCCTTACACCATATATTTT. Translation gives CASSLGSSSPYTIYF.

The rearrangement joins TRBV18 to TRBJ1-1, with D possibly being TRBD1 (5 bases). V lost 2 bases to trimming and J lost 5 bases, with 12 bases between them. The CDR3 has 14 residues. The V gene's germline CDR1 is KGHSH and CDR2 LQKENI. DNA of the CDR3: TGTGCCAGCTCACCAGGCAGGGAGGGAACTGAAGCTTTCTTT. Translated, it gives CASSPGREGTEAFF.

J is TRBJ1-5 and V is TRBV27; D perhaps matches TRBD1 (6 bases). CDR1 is MNHEY, CDR2 SMNVEV, per germline (reference sequence). CDR3 length: 15 amino acids. V was cut by 3 bases and J by 2 bases, with 11 bases left in between. DNA of the CDR3: TGTGCCAGCAGTTTGTCAGGGGCAGGCAATCAGCCCCAGCATTTT. It encodes CASSLSGAGNQPQHF.